Presented here are 16 T cell receptor beta chains from one specimen sequenced in a study of T cell responses to AZD1222 COVID-19 vaccine. Assay used: immunoSEQ multiplex PCR; TCRdb lists only in-frame clones, some missing. The sample records more than 70,000 clones, 70% to 90% being singletons. The sequencing here drew on peripheral blood, taken on day 0 of AZD1222 vaccination. The receptors derive from an adult in good health.

The chain recombines TRBV7-6 with TRBJ2-7; tentatively, D is TRBD2 (5 bases). From germline, CDR1 is SGHVS and CDR2 FNYEAQ. The CDR3 has 12 amino acids. V lost 2 bases and J lost 4, with 6 bases in between. The CDR3 reads CASSLTRYEQYF. DNA for the CDR3: TGTGCCAGCAGCTTAACTAGATACGAGCAGTACTTC.

The rearrangement uses TRBV7-2 and TRBJ1-3, with D unresolved. The germline CDR1 and CDR2 sequences are SGHTA and FQGNSA. The CDR3 has 13 amino acids. V lost 5 bases, J lost 2 bases, and 7 bases lay in between. The DNA of the CDR3 is TGTGCCAGCAGCCCCTACACTGGAAACACCATATATTTT. It codes for CASSPYTGNTIYF. The full variable domain, completed using reference TRBV7-2 and TRBJ1-3, is GAGVSQSPSNKVTEKGKDVELRCDPISGHTALYWYRQSLGQGLEFLIYFQGNSAPDKSGLPSDRFSAERTGGSVSTLTIQRTQQEDSAVYLCASSPYTGNTIYFGEGSWLTVV.

This clone was observed once. The V and J genes are TRBV5-1 and TRBJ2-1, with 7 bases that match TRBD2. V was clipped by 0 bases and J by 0 bases; unmatched bases: 6. The CDR3 spans 17 residues. Looked up from germline, CDR1 is SGHRS and CDR2 is YFSETQ. This chain's CDR3 is CASSLGTSVGSYNEQFF. The CDR3 nucleotides read TGCGCCAGCAGCTTGGGAACTAGCGTCGGCTCCTACAATGAGCAGTTCTTC. Supplemented by reference TRBV5-1 and TRBJ2-1, the full variable domain reads KAGVTQTPRYLIKTRGQQVTLSCSPISGHRSVSWYQQTPGQGLQFLFEYFSETQRNKGNFPGRFSGRQFSNSRSEMNVSTLELGDSALYLCASSLGTSVGSYNEQFFGPGTRLTVL.

This clone was seen more than once but under ten times. This rearrangement joins TRBV7-8 to TRBJ1-5; D not resolved. The germline gives CDR1 SGHVS, CDR2 FQNEAQ. V was pared by 4 bases and J by 1 base, with 14 bases between. The CDR3 runs to 16 residues. This CDR3 reads CASSYSAVTSNQPQHF. DNA for the CDR3: TGTGCCAGCAGCTATTCGGCTGTTACCAGCAATCAGCCCCAGCATTTT. Drawing the rest from reference TRBV7-8 and TRBJ1-5, the complete variable domain is GAGVSQSPRYKVAKRGQDVALRCDPISGHVSLFWYQQALGQGPEFLTYFQNEAQLDKSGLPSDRFFAERPEGSVSTLKIQRTQQEDSAVYLCASSYSAVTSNQPQHFGDGTRLSIL.

The chain carries TRBV7-2 and TRBJ2-1; 9 nucleotides align to TRBD1. CDR3 size: 17 residues. J was trimmed by 6 bases and V by 2 bases; bases with no gene match: 11. CDR1 is SGHTA and CDR2 is FQGNSA in the germline V gene. DNA for the CDR3: TGTGCCAGCAGCTTACAAGGACCGGGACAGGGCTTCAATGAGCAGTTCTTC. It specifies CASSLQGPGQGFNEQFF.

The rearrangement joins TRBV14 to TRBJ1-2; no reliable D call. Germline-derived CDR1 and CDR2 are SGHDN and FVKESK. The length of the CDR3 is 16 residues. The V and J ends lost 0 bases and 0 bases respectively, with 11 bases between them. CDR3 in DNA: TGTGCCAGCAGCCAAGATCTAAACCCCTCTAACTATGGCTACACCTTC. Residues: CASSQDLNPSNYGYTF.

The chain recombines TRBV7-8 with TRBJ2-2, with 7 positions matching TRBD1. Germline V gives CDR1 SGHVS, CDR2 FQNEAQ. V was pared by 5 bases and J by 5 bases, with 11 bases of the junction left unmatched. The CDR3 totals 16 residues. CDR3 amino acids: CASSPQGLGITGELFF. CDR3 bases: TGTGCCAGCAGCCCACAGGGGCTTGGTATTACCGGGGAGCTGTTTTTT.

This clone was seen only a few times. The chain combines TRBV6-5 with TRBJ2-7; D perhaps matches TRBD2 (6 bases). This CDR3 is 12 amino acids long. Trimming took 8 bases from V and 5 from J, leaving 13 bases between them. From germline, CDR1 is MNHEY and CDR2 SVGAGI. In DNA form, the CDR3 reads TGTGCCAGCGTCGGGAGTGGCCACGAGCAGTACTTC. Its protein is CASVGSGHEQYF.

The J gene is TRBJ2-7, the V gene TRBV28; D call uncertain. Germline CDR1 and CDR2: MDHEN and SYDVKM. This CDR3 has 16 amino acids. Trimming removed 3 bases from V and 0 bases from J, with 15 bases in between. The CDR3 DNA reads as TGTGCCAGCAGTTTTAACCCTGGGCTGACCTCCTACGAGCAGTACTTC. Translating it yields CASSFNPGLTSYEQYF.

V and J are TRBV3-1 (or the pseudogene TRBV3-2) and TRBJ1-1; D uncertain. The CDR3 runs 13 residues. The germline CDR1 and CDR2 sequences are LGHDT and YNNKEL (reference sequence). V gave up 4 bases and J gave up 7 bases, with 13 bases separating them. The CDR3: CASSPLLDGEAFF. The CDR3 bases are TGTGCCAGCAGCCCCCTGTTAGACGGTGAAGCTTTCTTT.

V and J are TRBV18 and TRBJ1-6; a possible D gene is TRBD1 (5 bases). From germline, CDR1 is KGHSH and CDR2 LQKENI. Trimming took 4 bases from V and 7 from J, leaving 17 bases between them. The CDR3 is 16 amino acids. CDR3 nucleotide sequence: TGTGCCAGCTCACTCAGGACGGACATGGGCAATTCACCCCTCCACTTT. The encoded protein is CASSLRTDMGNSPLHF.

J is TRBJ2-6 and V is TRBV18; D uncertain. CDR1 KGHSH and CDR2 LQKENI come from the germline V gene. The CDR3 is 16 residues long. The V end was cut by 2 bases, the J end by 0 bases, with 8 bases between. The CDR3, as DNA: TGTGCCAGCTCACCAGTTGGCCGCTCTGGGGCCAACGTCCTGACTTTC. Its protein product is CASSPVGRSGANVLTF.

This chain uses TRBV19 with TRBJ1-2, with a weak D call TRBD1 (6 bases). This CDR3 region has 14 residues. Between the trimmed V and J ends, which lost 6 bases and 4 bases, there was a span of 15 bases. Germline-derived CDR1 and CDR2 are LNHDA and SQIVND (reference sequence). The CDR3 loop is CASSNQGFGYGYTF. CDR3 nucleotide sequence: TGTGCCAGTAGCAATCAGGGGTTTGGCTATGGCTACACCTTC.

The rearrangement links TRBV7-2 to TRBJ2-3, with D tentatively TRBD2 (7 bases). Trimming took off 1 base at V and 2 bases at J, with 13 bases between the two ends. Germline-derived CDR1 and CDR2 are SGHTA and FQGNSA. The CDR3 is 16 residues long. The CDR3 reads CASSLVGGASTDTQYF. CDR3 bases: TGTGCCAGCAGCTTAGTGGGGGGGGCCTCCACAGATACGCAGTATTTT.

The gene calls are TRBV5-6 and TRBJ1-6, with D perhaps TRBD1 (6 bases). The CDR3 spans 14 residues. The germline V gene encodes CDR1 SGHDT and CDR2 YYEEEE. Trimming left V 4 bases short and J 7 bases short, with 12 bases between. CDR3 residues: CASSLDSANSPLHF. CDR3 sequence (DNA): TGTGCCAGCAGCCTGGACAGCGCAAATTCACCCCTCCACTTT.

The chain recombines TRBV7-3 with TRBJ2-3, with TRBD1 matching over 8 bases. This CDR3 contains 14 residues. From germline, CDR1 is SGHTA and CDR2 FQGTGA. The ends lost 4 bases at V and 6 bases at J; junction bases unmatched: 6. CDR3 DNA sequence: TGTGCCAGCAGCTCGAGGACAGGGCCGGATACGCAGTATTTT. Protein: CASSSRTGPDTQYF.